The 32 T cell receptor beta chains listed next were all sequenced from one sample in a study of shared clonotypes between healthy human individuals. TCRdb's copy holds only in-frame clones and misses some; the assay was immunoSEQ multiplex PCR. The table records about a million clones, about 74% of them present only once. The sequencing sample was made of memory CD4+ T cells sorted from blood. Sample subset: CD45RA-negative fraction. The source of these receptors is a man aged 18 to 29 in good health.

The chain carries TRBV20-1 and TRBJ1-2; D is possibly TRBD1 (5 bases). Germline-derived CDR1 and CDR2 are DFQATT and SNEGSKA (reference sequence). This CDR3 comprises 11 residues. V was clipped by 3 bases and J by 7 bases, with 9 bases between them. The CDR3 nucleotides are TGCAGTGCTAGGGGGGACGTTGGCTACACCTTC. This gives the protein CSARGDVGYTF.

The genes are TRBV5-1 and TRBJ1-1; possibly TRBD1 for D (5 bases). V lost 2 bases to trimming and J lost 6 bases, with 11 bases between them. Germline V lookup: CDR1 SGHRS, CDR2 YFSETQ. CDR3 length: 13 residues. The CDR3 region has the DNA TGCGCCAGCAGCTTCAGAGGGGTCCCTGAAGCTTTCTTT. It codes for CASSFRGVPEAFF.

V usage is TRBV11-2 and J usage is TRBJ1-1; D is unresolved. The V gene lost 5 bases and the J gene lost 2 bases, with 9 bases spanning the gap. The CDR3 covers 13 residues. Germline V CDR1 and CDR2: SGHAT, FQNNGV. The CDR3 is CASSTQRNTEAFF. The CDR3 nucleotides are TGTGCCAGCAGCACACAGAGAAACACTGAAGCTTTCTTT.

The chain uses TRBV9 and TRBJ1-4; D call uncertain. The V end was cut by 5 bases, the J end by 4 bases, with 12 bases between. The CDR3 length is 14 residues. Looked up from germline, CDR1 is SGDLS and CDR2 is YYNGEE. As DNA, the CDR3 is TGTGCCAGCAGTCCGCAGCCACATAATGAAAAACTGTTTTTT. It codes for CASSPQPHNEKLFF.

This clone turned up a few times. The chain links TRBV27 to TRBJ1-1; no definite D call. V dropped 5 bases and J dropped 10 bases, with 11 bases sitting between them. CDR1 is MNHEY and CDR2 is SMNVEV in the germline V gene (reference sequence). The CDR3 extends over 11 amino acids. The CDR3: CASSLRKGAFF. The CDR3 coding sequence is TGTGCCAGCAGTCTTCGGAAGGGAGCTTTCTTT.

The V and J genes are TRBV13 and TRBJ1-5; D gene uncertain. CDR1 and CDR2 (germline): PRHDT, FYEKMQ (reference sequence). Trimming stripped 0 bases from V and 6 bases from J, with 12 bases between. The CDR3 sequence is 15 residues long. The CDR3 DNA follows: TGTGCCAGCAGCTTAGGTCGATTGAGCGGTCAGCCCCAGCATTTT. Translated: CASSLGRLSGQPQHF.

The CDR3 spells CASRPTGGRGKPQHF. The CDR3 DNA reads TGTGCCAGCAGGCCAACAGGGGGCAGGGGAAAGCCCCAGCATTTT. This chain links TRBV28 with TRBJ1-5, with 9 positions matching TRBD1. Germline V gene lookup returns CDR1 MDHEN and CDR2 SYDVKM. J lost 8 bases, V lost 6 bases, and 11 bases had no gene match. This CDR3 has 15 residues. Filled out from reference TRBV28 and TRBJ1-5, the complete variable domain reads DVKVTQSSRYLVKRTGEKVFLECVQDMDHENMFWYRQDPGLGLRLIYFSYDVKMKEKGDIPEGYSVSREKKERFSLILESASTNQTSMYLCASRPTGGRGKPQHFGDGTRLSIL.

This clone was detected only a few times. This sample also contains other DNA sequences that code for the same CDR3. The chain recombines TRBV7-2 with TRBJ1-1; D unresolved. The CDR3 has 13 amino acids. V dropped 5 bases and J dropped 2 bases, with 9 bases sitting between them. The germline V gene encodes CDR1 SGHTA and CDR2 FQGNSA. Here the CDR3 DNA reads TGTGCCAGCAGCCTCGGCTCCAACACTGAAGCTTTCTTT. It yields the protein CASSLGSNTEAFF.

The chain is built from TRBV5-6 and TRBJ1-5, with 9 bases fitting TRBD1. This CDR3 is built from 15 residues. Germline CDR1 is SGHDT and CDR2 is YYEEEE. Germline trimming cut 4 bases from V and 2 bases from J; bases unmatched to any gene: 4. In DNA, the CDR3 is TGTGCCAGCAGCCCAAGGGACAGGGGCAATCAGCCCCAGCATTTT. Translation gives CASSPRDRGNQPQHF.

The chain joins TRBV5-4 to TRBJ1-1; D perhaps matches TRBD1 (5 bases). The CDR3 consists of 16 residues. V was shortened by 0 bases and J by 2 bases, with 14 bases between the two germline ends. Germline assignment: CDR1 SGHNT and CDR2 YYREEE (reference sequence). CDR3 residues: CASSLGGTGGNTEAFF. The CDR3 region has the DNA TGTGCCAGCAGCTTGGGGGGAACAGGTGGAAACACTGAAGCTTTCTTT.

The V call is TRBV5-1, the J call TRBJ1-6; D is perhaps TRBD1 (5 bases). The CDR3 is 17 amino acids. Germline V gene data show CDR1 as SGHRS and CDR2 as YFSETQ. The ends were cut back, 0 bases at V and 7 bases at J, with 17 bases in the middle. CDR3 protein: CASSLVAGRPENSPLHF. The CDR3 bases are TGCGCCAGCAGCTTGGTTGCAGGGCGGCCGGAGAATTCACCCCTCCACTTT.

The CDR3 nucleotides read TGTGCCAGCAGCTTAAATCGCGGCTACAATGAGCAGTTCTTC. Translation: CASSLNRGYNEQFF. The gene calls are TRBV11-2 and TRBJ2-1; D not resolved. With 2 bases removed from V and 3 bases from J, the gap between germline ends came to 8 bases. Germline V gene data show CDR1 as SGHAT and CDR2 as FQNNGV. The CDR3 sequence is 14 residues long.

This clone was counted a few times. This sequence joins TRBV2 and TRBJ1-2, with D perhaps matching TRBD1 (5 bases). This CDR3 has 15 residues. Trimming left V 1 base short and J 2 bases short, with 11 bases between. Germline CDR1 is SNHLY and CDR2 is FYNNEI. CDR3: CASSEERQTNYGYTF. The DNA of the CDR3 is TGTGCCAGCAGTGAAGAGAGACAGACGAACTATGGCTACACCTTC.

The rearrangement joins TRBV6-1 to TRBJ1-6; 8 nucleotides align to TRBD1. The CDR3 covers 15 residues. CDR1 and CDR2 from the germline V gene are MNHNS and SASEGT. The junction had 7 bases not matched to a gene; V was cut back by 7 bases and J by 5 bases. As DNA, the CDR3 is TGTGCCAGCACCAGGACAGGGTCCGATAATTCACCCCTCCACTTT. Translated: CASTRTGSDNSPLHF.

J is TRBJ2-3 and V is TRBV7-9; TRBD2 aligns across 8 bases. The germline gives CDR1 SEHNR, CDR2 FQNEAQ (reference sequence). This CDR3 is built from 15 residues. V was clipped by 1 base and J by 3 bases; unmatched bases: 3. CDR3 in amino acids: CASSLDGRETDTQYF. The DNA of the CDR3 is TGTGCCAGCAGCTTAGACGGGAGGGAGACAGATACGCAGTATTTT.

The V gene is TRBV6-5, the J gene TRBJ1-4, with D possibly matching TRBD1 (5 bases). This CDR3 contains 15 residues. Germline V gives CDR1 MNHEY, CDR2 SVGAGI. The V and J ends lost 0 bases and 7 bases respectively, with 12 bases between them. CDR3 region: CASSYSGGAGEKLFF. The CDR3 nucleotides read TGTGCCAGCAGTTACTCGGGAGGGGCCGGTGAAAAACTGTTTTTT.

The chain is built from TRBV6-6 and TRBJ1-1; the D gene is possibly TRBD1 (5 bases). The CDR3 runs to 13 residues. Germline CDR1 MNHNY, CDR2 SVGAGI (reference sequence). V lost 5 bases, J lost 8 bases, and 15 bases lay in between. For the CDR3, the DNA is TGTGCCAGCAGTACCGAACCCAGGGACGAAGCTTTCTTT. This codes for CASSTEPRDEAFF.

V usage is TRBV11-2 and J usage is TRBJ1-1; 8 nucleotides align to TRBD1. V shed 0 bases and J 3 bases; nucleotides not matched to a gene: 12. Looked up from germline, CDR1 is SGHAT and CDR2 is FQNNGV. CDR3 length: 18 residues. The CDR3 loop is CASSLDAGGTRGDTEAFF. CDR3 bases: TGTGCCAGCAGCTTAGACGCAGGGGGCACCAGGGGGGACACTGAAGCTTTCTTT. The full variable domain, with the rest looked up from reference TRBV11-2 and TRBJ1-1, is EAGVAQSPRYKIIEKRQSVAFWCNPISGHATLYWYQQILGQGPKLLIQFQNNGVVDDSQLPKDRFSAERLKGVDSTLKIQPAKLEDSAVYLCASSLDAGGTRGDTEAFFGQGTRLTVV.

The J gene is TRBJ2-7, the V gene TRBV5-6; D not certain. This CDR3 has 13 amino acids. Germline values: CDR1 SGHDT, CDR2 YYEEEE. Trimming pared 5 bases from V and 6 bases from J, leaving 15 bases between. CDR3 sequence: CASSTSMVPEQYF. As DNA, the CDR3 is TGTGCCAGCAGTACATCAATGGTCCCCGAGCAGTACTTC.

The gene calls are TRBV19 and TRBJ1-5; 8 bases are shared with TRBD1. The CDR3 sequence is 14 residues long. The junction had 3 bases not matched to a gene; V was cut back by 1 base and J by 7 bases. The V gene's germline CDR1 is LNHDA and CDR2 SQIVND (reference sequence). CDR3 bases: TGTGCCAGTAGTATAGCAGGGGGCGGACAGCCCCAGCATTTT. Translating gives CASSIAGGGQPQHF.

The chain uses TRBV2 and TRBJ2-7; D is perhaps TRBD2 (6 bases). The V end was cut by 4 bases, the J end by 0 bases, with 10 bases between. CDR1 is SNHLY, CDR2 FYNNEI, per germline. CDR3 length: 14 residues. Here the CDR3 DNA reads TGTGCCAGCAGTGGACTAGTAGCCTCCTACGAGCAGTACTTC. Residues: CASSGLVASYEQYF.

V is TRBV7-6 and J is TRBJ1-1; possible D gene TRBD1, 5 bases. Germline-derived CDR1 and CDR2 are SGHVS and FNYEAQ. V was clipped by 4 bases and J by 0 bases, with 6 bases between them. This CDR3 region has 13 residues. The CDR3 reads CASSSGVNTEAFF. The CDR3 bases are TGTGCCAGCAGCTCGGGGGTGAACACTGAAGCTTTCTTT.

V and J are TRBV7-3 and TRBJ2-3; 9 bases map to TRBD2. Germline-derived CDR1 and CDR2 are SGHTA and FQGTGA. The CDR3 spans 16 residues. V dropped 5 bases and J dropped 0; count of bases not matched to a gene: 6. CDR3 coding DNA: TGTGCCAGCAGCCCAGGGACTAGCCGGAGCACAGATACGCAGTATTTT. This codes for CASSPGTSRSTDTQYF.

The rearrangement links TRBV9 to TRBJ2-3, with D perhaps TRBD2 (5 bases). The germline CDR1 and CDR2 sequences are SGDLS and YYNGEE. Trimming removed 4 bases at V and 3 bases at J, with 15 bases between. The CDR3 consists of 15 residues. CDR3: CASSPRSLGTDTQYF. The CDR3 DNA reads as TGTGCCAGCAGCCCCCGTTCACTAGGTACAGATACGCAGTATTTT.

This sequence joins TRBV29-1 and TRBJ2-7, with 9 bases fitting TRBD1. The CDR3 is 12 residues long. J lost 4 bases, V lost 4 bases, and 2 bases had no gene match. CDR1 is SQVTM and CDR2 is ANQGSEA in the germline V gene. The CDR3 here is CSVGTGVYEQYF. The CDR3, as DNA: TGCAGCGTTGGGACAGGGGTATACGAGCAGTACTTC.

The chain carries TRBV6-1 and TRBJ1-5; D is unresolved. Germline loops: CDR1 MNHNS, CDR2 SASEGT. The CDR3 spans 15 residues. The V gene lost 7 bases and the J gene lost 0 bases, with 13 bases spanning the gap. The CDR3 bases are TGTGCCAGCACTAGTGGGCCCGATAGCAATCAGCCCCAGCATTTT. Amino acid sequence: CASTSGPDSNQPQHF.

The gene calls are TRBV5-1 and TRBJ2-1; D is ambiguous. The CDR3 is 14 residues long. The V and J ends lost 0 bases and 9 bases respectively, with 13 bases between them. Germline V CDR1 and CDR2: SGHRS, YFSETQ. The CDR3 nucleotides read TGCGCCAGCAGCTTGGCGGTGGTCGGTGGTGAGCAGTTCTTC. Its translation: CASSLAVVGGEQFF. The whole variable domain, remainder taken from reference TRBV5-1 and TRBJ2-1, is KAGVTQTPRYLIKTRGQQVTLSCSPISGHRSVSWYQQTPGQGLQFLFEYFSETQRNKGNFPGRFSGRQFSNSRSEMNVSTLELGDSALYLCASSLAVVGGEQFFGPGTRLTVL.

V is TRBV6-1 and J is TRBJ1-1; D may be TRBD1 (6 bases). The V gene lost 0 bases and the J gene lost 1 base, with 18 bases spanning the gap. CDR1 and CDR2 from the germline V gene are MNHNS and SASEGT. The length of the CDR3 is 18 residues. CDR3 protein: CASSEAGGGQGANTEAFF. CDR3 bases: TGTGCCAGCAGTGAAGCGGGAGGGGGGCAGGGAGCGAACACTGAAGCTTTCTTT.

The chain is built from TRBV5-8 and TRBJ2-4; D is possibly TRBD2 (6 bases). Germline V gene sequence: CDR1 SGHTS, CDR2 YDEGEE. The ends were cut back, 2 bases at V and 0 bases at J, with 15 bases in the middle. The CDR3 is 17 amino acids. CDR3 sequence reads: CASSFGGRGVAKNIQYF. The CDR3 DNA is TGTGCCAGCAGCTTCGGAGGGAGAGGGGTAGCCAAAAACATTCAGTACTTC.

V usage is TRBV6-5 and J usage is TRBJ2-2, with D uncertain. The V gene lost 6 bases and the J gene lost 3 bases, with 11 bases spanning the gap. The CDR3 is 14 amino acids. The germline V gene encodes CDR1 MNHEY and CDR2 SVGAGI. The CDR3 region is CASSRDTHTGELFF. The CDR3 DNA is TGTGCCAGCAGCCGTGACACCCACACCGGGGAGCTGTTTTTT.

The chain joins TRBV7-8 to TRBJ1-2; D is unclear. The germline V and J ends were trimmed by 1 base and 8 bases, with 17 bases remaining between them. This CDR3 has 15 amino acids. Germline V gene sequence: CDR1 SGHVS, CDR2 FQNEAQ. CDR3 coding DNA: TGTGCCAGCAGCTTAGGGCAGCCGTCGACGACGGGCTACACCTTC. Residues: CASSLGQPSTTGYTF.

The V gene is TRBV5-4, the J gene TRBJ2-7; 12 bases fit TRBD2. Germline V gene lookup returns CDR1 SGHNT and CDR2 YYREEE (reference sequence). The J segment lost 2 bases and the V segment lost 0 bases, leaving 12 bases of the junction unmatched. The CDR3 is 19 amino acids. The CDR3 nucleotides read TGTGCCAGCAGCTTGGCGGGGCGGCTAGCGGGGGGGCGTACCTACGAGCAGTACTTC. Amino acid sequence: CASSLAGRLAGGRTYEQYF.